The entry that follows covers one TCR beta chain sequence. Naive-designated CD8 cells lacked CD45RO, were positively enriched for CCR7, and omitted terminally differentiated effector memory CD45RA+ cells. These data originate in a study of shared clonotypes between healthy human individuals. V lost 4 bases, J lost 6 bases, and 3 bases stayed unmatched. CDR1 and CDR2 from the germline V gene are SGHDT and YYEEEE. CDR3 size: 14 residues. Profiled with immunoSEQ multiplex PCR; TCRdb holds only in-frame clones, not every one. The profile covers about 2.2 million clones, with 93% appearing a single time and more than 1.5% taken by the ten largest.

The genes are TRBV5-6 and TRBJ2-2, with 10 bases fitting TRBD2. The clonotype was recovered from a man aged 18 to 30 in good health. Some clones in this sample may be carry-over from other donors' samples. Source material: naive CD8+ T cells from PBMCs. The CDR3 nucleotides are TGTGCCAGCAGCCTAGCGGGAGCGCCCGGGGAGCTGTTTTTT. This translates into CASSLAGAPGELFF.